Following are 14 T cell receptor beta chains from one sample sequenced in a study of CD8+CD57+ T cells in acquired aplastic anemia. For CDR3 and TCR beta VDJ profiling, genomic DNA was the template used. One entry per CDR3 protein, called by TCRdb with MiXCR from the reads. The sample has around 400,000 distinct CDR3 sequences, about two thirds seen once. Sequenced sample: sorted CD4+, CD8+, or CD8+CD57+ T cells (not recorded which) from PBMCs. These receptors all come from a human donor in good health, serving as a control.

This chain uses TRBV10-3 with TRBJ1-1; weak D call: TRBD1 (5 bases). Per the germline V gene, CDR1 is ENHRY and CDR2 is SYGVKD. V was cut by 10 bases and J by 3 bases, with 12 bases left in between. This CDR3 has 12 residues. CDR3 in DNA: TGTGCCAACGGTCCGGGGCACACTGAAGCTTTCTTT. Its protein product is CANGPGHTEAFF.

The CDR3 loop reads CASSLVARRQETQYF. As DNA, the CDR3 is TGTGCCAGCAGCTTAGTCGCCCGGAGGCAAGAGACCCAGTATTTT. The rearrangement uses TRBV7-9 and TRBJ2-3, with D tentatively TRBD2 (5 bases). The CDR3 is made up of 15 amino acids. CDR1 and CDR2 from the germline V gene are SEHNR and FQNEAQ (reference sequence). The V and J ends lost 1 base and 12 bases respectively, with 20 bases between them.

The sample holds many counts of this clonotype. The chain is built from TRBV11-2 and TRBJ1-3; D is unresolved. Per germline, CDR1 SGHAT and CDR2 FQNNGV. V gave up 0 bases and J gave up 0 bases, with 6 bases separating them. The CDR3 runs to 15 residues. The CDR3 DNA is TGTGCCAGCAGCTTAGAAGGGAACTCTGGAAACACCATATATTTT. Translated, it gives CASSLEGNSGNTIYF. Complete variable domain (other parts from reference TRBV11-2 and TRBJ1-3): EAGVAQSPRYKIIEKRQSVAFWCNPISGHATLYWYQQILGQGPKLLIQFQNNGVVDDSQLPKDRFSAERLKGVDSTLKIQPAKLEDSAVYLCASSLEGNSGNTIYFGEGSWLTVV.

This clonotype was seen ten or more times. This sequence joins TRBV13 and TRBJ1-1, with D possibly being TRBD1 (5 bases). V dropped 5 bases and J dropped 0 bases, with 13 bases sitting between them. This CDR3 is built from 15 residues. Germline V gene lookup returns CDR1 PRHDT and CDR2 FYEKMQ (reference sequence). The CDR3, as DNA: TGTGCCAGCAGCCTTCGGACATTTATGAACACTGAAGCTTTCTTT. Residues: CASSLRTFMNTEAFF.

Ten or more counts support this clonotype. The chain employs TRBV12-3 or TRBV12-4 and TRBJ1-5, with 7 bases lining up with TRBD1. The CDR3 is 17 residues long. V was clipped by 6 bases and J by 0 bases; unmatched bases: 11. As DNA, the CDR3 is TGTGCCAGCAGAGCGAAAGGGGGCAGGTATAGCAATCAGCCCCAGCATTTT. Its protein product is CASRAKGGRYSNQPQHF.

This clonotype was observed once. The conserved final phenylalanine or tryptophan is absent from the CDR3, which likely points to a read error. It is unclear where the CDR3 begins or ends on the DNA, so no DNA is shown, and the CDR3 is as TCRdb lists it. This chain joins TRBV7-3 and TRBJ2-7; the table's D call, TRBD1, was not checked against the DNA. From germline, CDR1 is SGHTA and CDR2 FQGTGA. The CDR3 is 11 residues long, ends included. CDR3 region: CASSPRTGRTT.

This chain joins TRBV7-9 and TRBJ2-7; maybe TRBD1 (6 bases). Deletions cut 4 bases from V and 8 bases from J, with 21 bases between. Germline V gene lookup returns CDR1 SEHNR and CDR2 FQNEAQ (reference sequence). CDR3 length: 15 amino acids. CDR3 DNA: TGTGCCAGCAGCTCTGCAGGGGAACATCAGCCCCAGCAGTACTTC. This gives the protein CASSSAGEHQPQQYF.

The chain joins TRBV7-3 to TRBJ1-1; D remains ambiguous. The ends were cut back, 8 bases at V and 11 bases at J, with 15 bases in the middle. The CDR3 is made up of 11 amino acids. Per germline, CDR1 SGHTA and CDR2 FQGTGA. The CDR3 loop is CASPNYTVAFF. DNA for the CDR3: TGTGCCAGCCCTAATTACACTGTGGCTTTCTTT.

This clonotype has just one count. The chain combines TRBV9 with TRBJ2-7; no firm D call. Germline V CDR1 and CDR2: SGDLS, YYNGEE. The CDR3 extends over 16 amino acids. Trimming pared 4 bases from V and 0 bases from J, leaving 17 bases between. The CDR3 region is CASSLSCRPCSYEQYF. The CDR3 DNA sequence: TGTGCCAGCAGCTTATCGTGTAGGCCGTGCTCCTACGAGCAGTACTTC.

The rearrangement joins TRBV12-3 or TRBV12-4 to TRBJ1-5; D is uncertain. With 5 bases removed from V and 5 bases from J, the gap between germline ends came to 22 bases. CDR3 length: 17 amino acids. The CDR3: CASSPIKGGPYDQPQHF. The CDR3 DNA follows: TGTGCCAGCAGTCCAATAAAGGGCGGTCCCTACGATCAGCCCCAGCATTTT.

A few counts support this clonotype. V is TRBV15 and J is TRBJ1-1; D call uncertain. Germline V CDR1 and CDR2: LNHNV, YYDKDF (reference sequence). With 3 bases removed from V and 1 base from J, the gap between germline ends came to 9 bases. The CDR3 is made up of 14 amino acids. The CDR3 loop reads CATSSKTGNTEAFF. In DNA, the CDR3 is TGTGCCACCAGCAGCAAGACCGGGAACACTGAAGCTTTCTTT.

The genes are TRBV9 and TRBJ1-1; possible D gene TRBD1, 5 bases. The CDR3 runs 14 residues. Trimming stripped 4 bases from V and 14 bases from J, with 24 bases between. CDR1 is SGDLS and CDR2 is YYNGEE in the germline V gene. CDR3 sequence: CASSPRQLDTQSFF. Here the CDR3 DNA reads TGTGCCAGCAGCCCCCGACAGCTGGACACCCAGTCCTTCTTT.

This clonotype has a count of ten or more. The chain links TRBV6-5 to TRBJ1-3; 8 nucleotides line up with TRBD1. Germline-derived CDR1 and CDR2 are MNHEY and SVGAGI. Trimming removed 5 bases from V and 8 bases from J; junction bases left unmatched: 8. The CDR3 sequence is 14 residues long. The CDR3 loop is CASSPRTGRDTIYF. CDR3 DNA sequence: TGTGCCAGCAGTCCCCGGACAGGGAGGGACACCATATATTTT.

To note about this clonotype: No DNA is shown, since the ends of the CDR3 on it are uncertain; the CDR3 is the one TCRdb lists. The CDR3 is CASSQDRGGYTFAFF. J is TRBJ1-1 and V is TRBV9; the D call TRBD1 from the table was never checked on the DNA. With termini counted, the CDR3 has 15 amino acids. Germline CDR1 reads SGDLS; CDR2 reads YYNGEE.